The TCR beta chain described here comes from a study of monozygotic twins with inflammatory bowel disease. The authors isolated total RNA from whole blood without sorting T cells. TCRdb reprocessed the 5' RACE reads, with one entry per CDR3 protein and no DNA. The table counts more than 300,000 distinct CDR3 sequences; 2% to 3% lies in the top ten. As to this clonotype: Its antigen remains unknown.

General study findings and limits: Versus healthy twins, IBD patients showed fewer clonotypes shared with others, especially with disease activity.

Germline-derived CDR1 and CDR2 are SGHDN and FVKESK. The CDR3 is made up of 16 amino acids. Specimen: blood. This receptor was obtained from a human donor with ulcerative colitis or Crohn's disease, or a healthy co-twin of an affected twin (not recorded which). This sequence joins TRBV14 and TRBJ2-1; TCRdb calls TRBD1, which cannot be checked without DNA. CDR3 protein: CASSGLRQGAYNEQFF.